This TCR beta chain derives from a study of cytomegalovirus exposure and HLA in healthy donors. With 60 Vbeta and 13 Jbeta primers, the PCR was carried out. Here immunoSEQ multiplex PCR was the method, and the copy in TCRdb shows in-frame clones only, minus some. The profile shows about 94,000 clones, more than 60% of them singletons. V was clipped by 1 base and J by 3 bases, with 8 bases between them. Looked up from germline, CDR1 is SGHTA and CDR2 is FQGTGA. CDR3 length: 14 amino acids. This receptor was obtained from a young man in good health and CMV-seronegative. The V and J genes are TRBV7-3 and TRBJ2-3, with a tentative D call TRBD1 (5 bases). Sequencing used PBMCs. Written as DNA, the CDR3 is TGTGCCAGCAGCTTAATAGCAGGGACAGATACGCAGTATTTT. The encoded protein is CASSLIAGTDTQYF.